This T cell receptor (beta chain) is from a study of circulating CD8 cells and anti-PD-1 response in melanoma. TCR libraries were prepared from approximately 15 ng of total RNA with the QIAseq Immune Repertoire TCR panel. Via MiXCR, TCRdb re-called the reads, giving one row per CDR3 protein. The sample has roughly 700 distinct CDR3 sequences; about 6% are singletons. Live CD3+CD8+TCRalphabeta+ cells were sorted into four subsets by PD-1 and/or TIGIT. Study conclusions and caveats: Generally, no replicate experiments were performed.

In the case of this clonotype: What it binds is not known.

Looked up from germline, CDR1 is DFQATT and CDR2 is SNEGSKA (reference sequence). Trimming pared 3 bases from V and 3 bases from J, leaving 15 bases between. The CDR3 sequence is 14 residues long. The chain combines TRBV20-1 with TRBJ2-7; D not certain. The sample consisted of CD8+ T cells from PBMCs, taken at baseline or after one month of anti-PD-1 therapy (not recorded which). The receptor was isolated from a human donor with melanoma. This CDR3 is CSASPQRDIYEQYF. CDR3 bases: TGCAGTGCTAGTCCCCAAAGGGATATCTACGAGCAGTACTTC.